Here is one T cell receptor (beta chain) with its context. What it recognizes is unknown. These data come from a study of post-analysis software for immune sequencing data. Study overall: Recorded subtypes: relapsing-remitting, secondary progressive, progressive-relapsing; some patients unannotated.

The library was made from cDNA and included unique molecular identifiers. Around 460,000 cDNA molecules came from about 1 to 10 million T cells. TCRdb reanalysed the PCR reads using MiXCR and keeps one entry per CDR3 protein. Of roughly 620,000 distinct CDR3 sequences in the sample, 44% were seen once. Germline assignment: CDR1 MNHEY and CDR2 SVGEGT. The CDR3 extends over 15 amino acids. Study outcomes and limitations: Diversity measured as normalized Chao1 was significantly lower in multiple sclerosis patients than in controls. Under the F measure, samples that were prepared in one batch clustered strongly together. About 5 TRBV segments (TRBV5-6, TRBV5-1 and TRBV20-1 among them) occurred more frequently in patients than in controls.

Source material: blood. The origin of this receptor is a girl aged 10-17 years with multiple sclerosis. The rearrangement joins TRBV6-2 or TRBV6-3 to TRBJ2-4, with D possibly called TRBD1 or TRBD2 (7 bases each). The tail of the sequence fits TRBJ2-7 better, so the J call may be wrong. The CDR3 region is CASSHGRTGAYEQYF. In DNA form, the CDR3 reads TGTGCCAGCAGTCACGGGAGGACAGGAGCCTACGAGCAGTACTTC.